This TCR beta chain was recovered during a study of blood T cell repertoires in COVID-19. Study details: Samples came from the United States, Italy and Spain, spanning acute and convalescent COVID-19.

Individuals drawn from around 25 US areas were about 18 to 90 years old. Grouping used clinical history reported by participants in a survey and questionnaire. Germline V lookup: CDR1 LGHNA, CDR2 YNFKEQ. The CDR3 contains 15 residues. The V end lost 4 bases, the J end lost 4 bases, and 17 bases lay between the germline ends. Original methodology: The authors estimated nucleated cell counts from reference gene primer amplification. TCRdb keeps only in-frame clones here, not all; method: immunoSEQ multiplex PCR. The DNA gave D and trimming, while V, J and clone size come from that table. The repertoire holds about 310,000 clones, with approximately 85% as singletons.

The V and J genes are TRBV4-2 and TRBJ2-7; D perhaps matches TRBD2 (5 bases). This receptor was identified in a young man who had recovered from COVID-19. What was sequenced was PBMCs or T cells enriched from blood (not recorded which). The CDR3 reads CASSPGYNLGYEQYF. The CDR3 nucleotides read TGTGCCAGCAGCCCGGGGTACAATCTCGGTTACGAGCAGTACTTC.